These T cell receptor beta chains were read from a single sample in a study of post-analysis software for immune sequencing data. TCRdb reprocessed the PCR reads with MiXCR, giving one entry per CDR3 protein. The data contain approximately 570,000 distinct CDR3 sequences, 44% of them singletons. The specimen sequenced was blood. The receptors come from a girl between 5 and 17 years old with multiple sclerosis. Each CDR3 is given with its conserved first and last residue. The D gene is left open where the match is weak. Size is omitted from some rows. Given values are once, few, many or a class for expanded clones.

v_call	cdr3_length	clone_size	d_call	j_call	cdr3_nt	cdr3_aa
TRBV12-3/TRBV12-4	12	NA	NA	TRBJ1-2	TGTGCCACCACCGTGGGGTTAAAGGGCTACACCTTC	CATTVGLKGYTF
TRBV5-1	15	NA	NA	TRBJ2-1	TGCGCCAGCTCTTTAAAAGGGGGAGGGTACAATGAGCAGTTCTTC	CASSLKGGGYNEQFF
TRBV2	16	few	TRBD2	TRBJ2-1	TGTGCCAGCAGCGGGATAGCGGGCCCCTCCTACAATGAGCAGTTCTTC	CASSGIAGPSYNEQFF
TRBV29-1	16	NA	NA	TRBJ2-5	TGCAGCGTCCCCAATTGGGGGATCCCGTACCAAGAGACCCAGTACTTC	CSVPNWGIPYQETQYF
TRBV20-1	14	NA	NA	TRBJ2-1	TGCAGTGCTAGAGACAGCGTGTCCTACAATGAGCAGTTCTTC	CSARDSVSYNEQFF
TRBV27	17	once	NA	TRBJ2-1	TGTGCCAGCAGTTTAGGCTACCCTGCCATGGGATACAATGAGCAGTTCTTC	CASSLGYPAMGYNEQFF
TRBV14	17	NA	NA	TRBJ2-5	TGTGCCAGCAGCCCCCGGGACTCTTCCGGGGGATTAGAGACCCAGTACTTC	CASSPRDSSGGLETQYF
TRBV12-3/TRBV12-4	14	many	TRBD1	TRBJ1-2	TGTGCCAGCAGTCAGGACAGGGGGAAGCGCGGCTACACCTTC	CASSQDRGKRGYTF
TRBV4-1	15	NA	NA	TRBJ2-6	TGCGCCAGCAGCCCTTATTTCTCTGGGACCAACGTCCTGACTTTC	CASSPYFSGTNVLTF
TRBV15	18	once	NA	TRBJ2-3	TGTGCCACCAGCAGGGGTAGACAAACAGGCCTCCAGGGAGATACGCAGTATTTT	CATSRGRQTGLQGDTQYF
TRBV10-3	14	few	NA	TRBJ1-1	TGTGCCATCAGTGAGGCAGGGCTGAACACTGAAGCTTTCTTT	CAISEAGLNTEAFF
TRBV2	15	NA	TRBD1	TRBJ1-1	TGTGCCAGCAGTGAGGGGACAGGGATCAGCACTGAAGCTTTCTTT	CASSEGTGISTEAFF
TRBV5-1	14	many	NA	TRBJ1-2	TGCGCCAGCAGCTTGGATAGTGGGAACTATGGCTACACCTTC	CASSLDSGNYGYTF
TRBV29-1	13	few	NA	TRBJ1-1	TGCAGCGGGCAGTTAGGGGGAGGCACTGAAGCTTTCTTT	CSGQLGGGTEAFF
TRBV20-1	12	NA	NA	TRBJ2-5	TGCAGCCTCCCAGGGAGGCAAGAGACCCAGTACTTC	CSLPGRQETQYF
TRBV10-3	15	NA	NA	TRBJ1-2	TGTGCCATCACCTCGGGGAGCCGTACTAACTATGGCTACACCTTC	CAITSGSRTNYGYTF
TRBV20-1	12	few	NA	TRBJ2-7	TGCAGTGCCCCGGACAGTACCTACGAGCAGTACTTC	CSAPDSTYEQYF
TRBV20-1	14	few	TRBD2	TRBJ2-1	TGCAGTGCTCTGTCGGCTAGCGGGGACAATGAGCAGTTCTTC	CSALSASGDNEQFF
TRBV11-1	22	NA	TRBD2	TRBJ2-7	TGTGCCAGCAGCTCGACGCGCCAAGGTGGTAGCGGGGGTAATCGTGGCTCCTACGAGCAGTACTTC	CASSSTRQGGSGGNRGSYEQYF
TRBV10-3	16	NA	TRBD2	TRBJ2-1	TGTGCCATCAGTGAGCCCACTAGCGCAGTTCTGGATGAGCAGTTCTTC	CAISEPTSAVLDEQFF
TRBV12-3/TRBV12-4	15	NA	TRBD1	TRBJ1-1	TGTGCCAGCAGTTTCTCAGGGGGCATGAACACTGAAGCTTTCTTT	CASSFSGGMNTEAFF
TRBV24-1	15	NA	NA	TRBJ2-5	TGTGCCACCAGTGATCCCTCTGACAGCCAAGAGACCCAGTACTTC	CATSDPSDSQETQYF
TRBV7-2	14	few	NA	TRBJ2-3	TGTGCCAGCAGCTTAGCGGGCCTCACAGATACGCAGTATTTT	CASSLAGLTDTQYF
TRBV25-1	14	few	TRBD2	TRBJ2-7	TGTGCCAGCAGTTCCTCCCCGGGGGGCTACGAGCAGTACTTC	CASSSSPGGYEQYF
TRBV29-1	11	NA	NA	TRBJ2-7	TGCAGCGTTGAAGAATCCCACGAGCAGTACTTC	CSVEESHEQYF
TRBV4-1	15	few	NA	TRBJ2-3	TGCGCCAGCAGCCAAGACGGACATACCACAGATACGCAGTATTTT	CASSQDGHTTDTQYF
TRBV4-2	14	NA	NA	TRBJ1-2	TGTGCCAGCAGCCAAGACCAATTCCCCTATGGCTACACCTTC	CASSQDQFPYGYTF
TRBV7-2	15	NA	NA	TRBJ2-1	TGTGCCAGCACTCTAGCTTTCGCTGTCAACAATGAGCAGTTCTTC	CASTLAFAVNNEQFF
TRBV7-9	13	NA	NA	TRBJ1-5	TGTGCCAGCAGTCAGGACAGCAATCAGCCTCAGCATTTT	CASSQDSNQPQHF
TRBV7-2	14	NA	NA	TRBJ1-1	TGTGTCAGCAGCTTAGTGGGGGGGAACACTGAAGCTTTCTTT	CVSSLVGGNTEAFF
TRBV10-3	15	once	NA	TRBJ2-5	TGTGCCATCAGGGCTCTGGGGCCGGATCAAGAGACCCAGTACTTC	CAIRALGPDQETQYF
TRBV29-1	12	NA	NA	TRBJ2-7	TGCAGCGTTGAAGTGGGCCTGCGACGGCAGTACTTC	CSVEVGLRRQYF
TRBV12-3/TRBV12-4	14	NA	NA	TRBJ2-5	TGTGCCAGCAGTTTTGAGGGGATCTCGGAGACCCAGTACTTC	CASSFEGISETQYF
TRBV7-2	17	few	NA	TRBJ2-5	TGTGCCAGCAGCTTAGTCTGGAACTCGTTGTACCAAGAGACCCAGTACTTC	CASSLVWNSLYQETQYF
TRBV4-1	15	few	NA	TRBJ1-2	TGCGCCAGCAGCCAAGGGGCTCGCGGTAACTATGGCTACACCTTC	CASSQGARGNYGYTF
TRBV29-1	10	NA	NA	TRBJ1-2	TGCAGCGTTGGTGGGACAGGCTACACCTTC	CSVGGTGYTF
TRBV20-1	14	NA	NA	TRBJ2-2	TGCAGTGCTAACGGGGAGGACAACACCGGGGAGCTGTTTTTT	CSANGEDNTGELFF
TRBV11-1	16	NA	TRBD2	TRBJ2-1	TGTGCCAGCAGCCTTATGGGACTAGCGATTTACAATGAGCAGTTCTTC	CASSLMGLAIYNEQFF
TRBV9	14	NA	TRBD1	TRBJ1-1	TGTACCAGCTCCCGGGACAGGGGCCTCACTGAAGCTTTCTTT	CTSSRDRGLTEAFF
TRBV20-1	14	few	TRBD2	TRBJ2-1	TGCAGTGCTAGGGAGACTAGCGGGAGGGCTGAGCAGTTCTTC	CSARETSGRAEQFF
TRBV2	14	NA	NA	TRBJ1-2	TGTGCCAGCAGCGCCTTCCCAGGGGTAGGGGGCTACACCTTC	CASSAFPGVGGYTF
TRBV12-3/TRBV12-4	14	NA	NA	TRBJ2-3	TGTGCCAGCAGTCTGGGGGCTAGTATAGATACGCAGTATTTT	CASSLGASIDTQYF
TRBV5-1	17	few	TRBD2	TRBJ2-3	TGCGCCAGCAGCCTGCTAGGACTAGCGGGAGGATGGGATACGCAGTATTTT	CASSLLGLAGGWDTQYF
TRBV11-1	15	NA	NA	TRBJ2-1	TGTGCCAGCAGCTCCGGGCTAGCGTCCCACAATGAGCAGTTCTTC	CASSSGLASHNEQFF
TRBV11-2	12	NA	NA	TRBJ2-1	TGTGCCAGCAGCTGGACACTCAATGAGCAGTTCTTC	CASSWTLNEQFF
TRBV29-1	12	few	NA	TRBJ2-3	TGCAGCGTTCTGTCATTCACAGATACGCAGTATTTT	CSVLSFTDTQYF
TRBV5-1	17	few	TRBD2	TRBJ2-1	TGCGCCAGCAGCTCGACGCCGGGACTAGCGGCCTACAATGAGCAGTTCTTC	CASSSTPGLAAYNEQFF
TRBV30	15	NA	NA	TRBJ2-3	TGTGCCTGGAGTGTACGCCCTAGGAGCACAGATACGCAGTATTTT	CAWSVRPRSTDTQYF
TRBV6-5	15	NA	NA	TRBJ1-1	TGTGCCAGCAGTTATGTCGGGGAGGATAACACTGAAGCTTTCTTT	CASSYVGEDNTEAFF
TRBV11-3	16	few	TRBD2	TRBJ2-1	TGTGCCAGCAGCTTAGTAGCTAGCGGTTATTACAATGAGCAGTTCTTC	CASSLVASGYYNEQFF